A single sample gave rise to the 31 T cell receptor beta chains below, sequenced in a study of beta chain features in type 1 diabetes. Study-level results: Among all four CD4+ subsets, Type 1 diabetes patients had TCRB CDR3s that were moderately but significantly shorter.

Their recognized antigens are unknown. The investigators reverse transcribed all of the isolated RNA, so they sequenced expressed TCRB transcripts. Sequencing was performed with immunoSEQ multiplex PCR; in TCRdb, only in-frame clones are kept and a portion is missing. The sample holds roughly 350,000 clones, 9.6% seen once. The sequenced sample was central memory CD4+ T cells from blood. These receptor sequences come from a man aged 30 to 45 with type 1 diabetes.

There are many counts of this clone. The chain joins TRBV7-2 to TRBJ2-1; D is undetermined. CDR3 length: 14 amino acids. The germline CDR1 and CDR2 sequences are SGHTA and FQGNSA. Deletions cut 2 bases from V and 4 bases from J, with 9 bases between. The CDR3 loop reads CASSLPAQYNEQFF. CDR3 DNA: TGTGCCAGCAGCTTACCAGCCCAGTACAATGAGCAGTTCTTC.

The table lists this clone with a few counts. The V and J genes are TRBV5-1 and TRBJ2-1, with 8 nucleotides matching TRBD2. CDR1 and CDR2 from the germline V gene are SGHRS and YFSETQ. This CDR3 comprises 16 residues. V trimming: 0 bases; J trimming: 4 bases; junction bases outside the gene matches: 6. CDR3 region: CASSLGPSGSYNEQFF. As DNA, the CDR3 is TGCGCCAGCAGCTTGGGACCTAGCGGGTCGTACAATGAGCAGTTCTTC.

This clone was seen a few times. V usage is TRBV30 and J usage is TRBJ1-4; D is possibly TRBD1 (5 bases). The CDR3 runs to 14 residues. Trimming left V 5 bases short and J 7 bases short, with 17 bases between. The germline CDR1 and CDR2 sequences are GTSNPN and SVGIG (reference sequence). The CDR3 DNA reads TGTGCCTGGGGGGAAACAGGCGGAGCTGAAAAACTGTTTTTT. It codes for CAWGETGGAEKLFF.

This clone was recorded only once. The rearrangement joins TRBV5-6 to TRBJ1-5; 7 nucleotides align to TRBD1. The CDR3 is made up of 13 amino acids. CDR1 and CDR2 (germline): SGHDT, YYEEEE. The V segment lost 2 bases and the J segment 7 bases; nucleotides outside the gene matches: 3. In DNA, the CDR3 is TGTGCCAGCAGCTTTACAGGGGACCAGCCCCAGCATTTT. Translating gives CASSFTGDQPQHF.

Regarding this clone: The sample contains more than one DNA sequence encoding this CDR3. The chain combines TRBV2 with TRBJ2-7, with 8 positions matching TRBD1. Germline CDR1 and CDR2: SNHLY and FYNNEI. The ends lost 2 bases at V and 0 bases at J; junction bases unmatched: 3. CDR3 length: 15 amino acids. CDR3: CASSERDRGSYEQYF. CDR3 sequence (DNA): TGTGCCAGCAGTGAACGAGACAGGGGCTCCTACGAGCAGTACTTC.

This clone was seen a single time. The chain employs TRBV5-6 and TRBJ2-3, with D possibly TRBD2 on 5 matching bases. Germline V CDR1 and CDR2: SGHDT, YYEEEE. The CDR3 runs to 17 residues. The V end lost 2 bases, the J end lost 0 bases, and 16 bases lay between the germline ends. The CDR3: CASSLVPGLHSTDTQYF. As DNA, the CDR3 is TGTGCCAGCAGCTTAGTACCTGGACTTCATAGCACAGATACGCAGTATTTT.

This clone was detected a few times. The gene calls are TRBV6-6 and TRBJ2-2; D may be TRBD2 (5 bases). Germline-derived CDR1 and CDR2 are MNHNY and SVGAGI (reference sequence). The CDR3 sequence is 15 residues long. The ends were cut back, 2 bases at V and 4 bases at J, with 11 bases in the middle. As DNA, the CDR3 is TGTGCCAGCAGTTACGGTAGCGCGGGCACCGGGGAGCTGTTTTTT. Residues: CASSYGSAGTGELFF.

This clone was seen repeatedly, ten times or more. As DNA, the CDR3 is TGTGCCAGCAGCTTAGAGGGGAGGGAGTTCTTC. Translated, it gives CASSLEGREFF. The J gene is TRBJ2-1, the V gene TRBV7-9; 7 nucleotides match TRBD2. The V gene end was trimmed by 1 base and the J gene end by 14 bases; junction bases not matched to a gene: 2. This CDR3 region has 11 residues. Germline V gene sequence: CDR1 SEHNR, CDR2 FQNEAQ (reference sequence).

The CDR3 sequence: CASRASGRLTQYF. CDR3 bases: TGTGCCAGCAGGGCTAGCGGGAGGCTGACGCAGTATTTT. The chain is built from TRBV27 and TRBJ2-3; TRBD2 matches 11 bases. This CDR3 is 13 amino acids long. V gave up 6 bases and J gave up 9 bases; unmatched junction bases: 5. The V gene's germline CDR1 is MNHEY and CDR2 SMNVEV (reference sequence).

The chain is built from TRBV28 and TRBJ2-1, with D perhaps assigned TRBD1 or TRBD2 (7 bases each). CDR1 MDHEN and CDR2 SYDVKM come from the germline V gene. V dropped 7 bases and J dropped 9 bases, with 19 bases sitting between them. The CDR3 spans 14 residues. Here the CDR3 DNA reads TGTGCCAGCATCCACTGGGCAGGGGGGGGTGAGCAGTTCTTC. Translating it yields CASIHWAGGGEQFF.

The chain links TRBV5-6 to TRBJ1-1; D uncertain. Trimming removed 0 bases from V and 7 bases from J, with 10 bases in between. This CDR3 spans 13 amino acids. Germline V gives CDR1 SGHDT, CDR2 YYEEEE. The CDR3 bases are TGTGCCAGCAGCTTGGAAGGGCAGTATGAAGCTTTCTTT. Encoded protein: CASSLEGQYEAFF.

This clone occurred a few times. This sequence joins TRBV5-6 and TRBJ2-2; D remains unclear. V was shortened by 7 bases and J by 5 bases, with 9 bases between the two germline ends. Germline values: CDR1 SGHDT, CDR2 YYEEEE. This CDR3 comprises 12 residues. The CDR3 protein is CASGRPTGELFF. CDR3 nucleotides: TGTGCCAGCGGTCGTCCTACCGGGGAGCTGTTTTTT.

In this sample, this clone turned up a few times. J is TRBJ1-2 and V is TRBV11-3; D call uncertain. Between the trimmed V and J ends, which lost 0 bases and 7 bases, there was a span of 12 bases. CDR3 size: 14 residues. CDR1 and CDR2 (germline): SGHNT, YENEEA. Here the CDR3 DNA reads TGTGCCAGCAGCTTAGATCGGGCAACGACTGGCTACACCTTC. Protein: CASSLDRATTGYTF.

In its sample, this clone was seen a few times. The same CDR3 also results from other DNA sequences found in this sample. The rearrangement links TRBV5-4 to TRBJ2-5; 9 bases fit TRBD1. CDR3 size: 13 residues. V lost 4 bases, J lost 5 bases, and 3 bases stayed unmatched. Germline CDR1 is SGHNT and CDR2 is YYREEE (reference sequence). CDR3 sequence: CASSRDREETQYF. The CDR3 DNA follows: TGTGCCAGCAGCAGGGACAGGGAGGAGACCCAGTACTTC.

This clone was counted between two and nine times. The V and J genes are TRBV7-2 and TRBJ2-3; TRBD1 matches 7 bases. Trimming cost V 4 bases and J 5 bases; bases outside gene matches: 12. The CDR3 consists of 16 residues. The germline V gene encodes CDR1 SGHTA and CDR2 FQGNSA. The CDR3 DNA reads TGTGCCAGCAGCTGGGACAGCGCAAATAGAGGAGATACGCAGTATTTT. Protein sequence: CASSWDSANRGDTQYF.

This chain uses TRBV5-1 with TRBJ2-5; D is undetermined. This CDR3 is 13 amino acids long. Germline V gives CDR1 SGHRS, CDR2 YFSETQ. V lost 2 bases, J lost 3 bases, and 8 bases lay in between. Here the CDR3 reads CASSFLIEETQYF. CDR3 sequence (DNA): TGCGCCAGCAGCTTCTTGATTGAAGAGACCCAGTACTTC.

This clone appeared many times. The CDR3 DNA reads TGTGCCATCAGGACCGAAGAAGGGACTGAAGCTTTCTTT. Amino acid sequence: CAIRTEEGTEAFF. V is TRBV10-3 and J is TRBJ1-1; no clear D gene. The CDR3 totals 13 residues. V lost 6 bases and J 5 bases, leaving 13 bases between the germline ends. Germline-derived CDR1 and CDR2 are ENHRY and SYGVKD.

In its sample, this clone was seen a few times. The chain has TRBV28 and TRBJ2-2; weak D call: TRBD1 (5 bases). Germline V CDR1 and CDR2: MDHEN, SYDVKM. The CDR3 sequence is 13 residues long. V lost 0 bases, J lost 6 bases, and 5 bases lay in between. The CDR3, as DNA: TGTGCCAGCAGTTTATGGGGGCCCGGGGAGCTGTTTTTT. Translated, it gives CASSLWGPGELFF.

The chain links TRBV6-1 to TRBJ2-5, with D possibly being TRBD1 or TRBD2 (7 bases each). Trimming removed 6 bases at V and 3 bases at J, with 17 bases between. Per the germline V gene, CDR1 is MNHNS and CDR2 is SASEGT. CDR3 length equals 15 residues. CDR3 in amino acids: CASSIQGSGKETQYF. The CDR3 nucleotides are TGTGCCAGCAGCATACAGGGGAGCGGGAAAGAGACCCAGTACTTC.

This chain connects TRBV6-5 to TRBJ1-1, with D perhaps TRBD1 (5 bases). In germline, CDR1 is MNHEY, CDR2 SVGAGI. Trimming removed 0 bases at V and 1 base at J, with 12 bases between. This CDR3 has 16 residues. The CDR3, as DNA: TGTGCCAGCAGTTACTCGCCGGGACGTAGGAACACTGAAGCTTTCTTT. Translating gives CASSYSPGRRNTEAFF.

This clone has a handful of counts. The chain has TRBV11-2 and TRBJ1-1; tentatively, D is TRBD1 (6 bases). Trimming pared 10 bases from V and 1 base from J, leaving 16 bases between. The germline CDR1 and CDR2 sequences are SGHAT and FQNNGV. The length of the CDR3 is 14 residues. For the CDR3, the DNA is TGTGCCACCGCCGGAGGACAGCAGAACACTGAAGCTTTCTTT. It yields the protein CATAGGQQNTEAFF.

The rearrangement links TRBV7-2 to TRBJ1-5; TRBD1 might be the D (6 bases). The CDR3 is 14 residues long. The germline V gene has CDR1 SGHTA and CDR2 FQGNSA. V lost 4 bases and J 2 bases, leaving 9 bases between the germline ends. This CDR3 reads CASSSAGGNQPQHF. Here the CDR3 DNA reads TGTGCCAGCAGCTCCGCAGGGGGCAATCAGCCCCAGCATTTT.

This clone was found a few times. DNA of the CDR3: TGTGCCAGCAGTTCAGGCAGGGACGCGGAGCAGTACTTC. As protein: CASSSGRDAEQYF. The chain links TRBV25-1 to TRBJ2-7; D possibly uses TRBD1 or TRBD2 (5 bases each). CDR3 length equals 13 residues. V was shortened by 5 bases and J by 7 bases, with 15 bases between the two germline ends. Per the germline V gene, CDR1 is MGHDK and CDR2 is SYGVNS.

Here the CDR3 DNA reads TGTGCCAGCTCTCCGGGAGGGGGTTACAATGAGCAGTTCTTC. It translates to CASSPGGGYNEQFF. This sequence joins TRBV18 and TRBJ2-1; 8 bases are shared with TRBD2. The CDR3 contains 14 residues. With V trimmed by 6 bases and J by 4 bases, 5 bases remained unmatched. CDR1 and CDR2 (germline): KGHSH, LQKENI.

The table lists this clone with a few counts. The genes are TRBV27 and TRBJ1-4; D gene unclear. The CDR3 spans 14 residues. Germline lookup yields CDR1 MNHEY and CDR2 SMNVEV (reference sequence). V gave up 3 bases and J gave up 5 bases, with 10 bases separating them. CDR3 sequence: CASSFTAPNEKLFF. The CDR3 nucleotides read TGTGCCAGCAGTTTTACTGCTCCCAATGAAAAACTGTTTTTT.

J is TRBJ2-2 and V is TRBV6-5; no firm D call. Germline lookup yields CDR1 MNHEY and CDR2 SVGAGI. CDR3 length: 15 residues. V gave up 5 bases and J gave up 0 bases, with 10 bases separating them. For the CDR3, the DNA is TGTGCCAGCAGTGCAACCATAGCGAACACCGGGGAGCTGTTTTTT. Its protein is CASSATIANTGELFF.

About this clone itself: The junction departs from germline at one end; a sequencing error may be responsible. CDR3 DNA: TGTGCCAGCAGTAGCCGGTTGAACTATGGCTACACCTTC. Translated, it gives CASSSRLNYGYTF. J is TRBJ1-2 and V is TRBV10-3; no clear D gene. Germline V gene data show CDR1 as ENHRY and CDR2 as SYGVKD. CDR3 length equals 13 residues.

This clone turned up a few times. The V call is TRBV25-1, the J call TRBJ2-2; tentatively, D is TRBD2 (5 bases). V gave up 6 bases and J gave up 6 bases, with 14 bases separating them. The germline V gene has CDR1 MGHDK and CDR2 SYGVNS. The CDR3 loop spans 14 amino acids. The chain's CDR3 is CASRAYNGAGELFF. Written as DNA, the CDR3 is TGTGCCAGCAGGGCTTATAACGGGGCCGGGGAGCTGTTTTTT. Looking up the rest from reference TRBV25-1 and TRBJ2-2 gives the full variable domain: EADIYQTPRYLVIGTGKKITLECSQTMGHDKMYWYQQDPGMELHLIHYSYGVNSTEKGDLSSESTVSRIRTEHFPLTLESARPSHTSQYLCASRAYNGAGELFFGEGSRLTVL.

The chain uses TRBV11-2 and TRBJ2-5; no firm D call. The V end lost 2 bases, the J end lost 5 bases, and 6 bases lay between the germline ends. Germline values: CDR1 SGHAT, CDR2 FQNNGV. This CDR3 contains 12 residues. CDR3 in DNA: TGTGCCAGCAGCTTAACCTCGGAGACCCAGTACTTC. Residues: CASSLTSETQYF.

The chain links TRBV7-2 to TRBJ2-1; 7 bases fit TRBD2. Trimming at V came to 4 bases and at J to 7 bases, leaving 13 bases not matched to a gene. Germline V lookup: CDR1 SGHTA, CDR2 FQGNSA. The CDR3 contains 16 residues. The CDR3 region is CASSYLGRESGNEQFF. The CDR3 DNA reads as TGTGCCAGCAGCTATCTAGGGCGGGAGAGCGGTAATGAGCAGTTCTTC. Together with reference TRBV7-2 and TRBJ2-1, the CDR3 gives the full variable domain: GAGVSQSPSNKVTEKGKDVELRCDPISGHTALYWYRQSLGQGLEFLIYFQGNSAPDKSGLPSDRFSAERTGGSVSTLTIQRTQQEDSAVYLCASSYLGRESGNEQFFGPGTRLTVL.

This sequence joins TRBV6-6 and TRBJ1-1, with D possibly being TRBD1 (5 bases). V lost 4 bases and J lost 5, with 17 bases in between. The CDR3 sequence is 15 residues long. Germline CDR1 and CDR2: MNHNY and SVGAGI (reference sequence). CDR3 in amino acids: CASSSPPAGRTEAFF. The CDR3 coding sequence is TGTGCCAGCAGTTCGCCCCCCGCGGGACGGACTGAAGCTTTCTTT.